This T cell receptor beta chain was identified in a study of cytomegalovirus exposure and HLA in healthy donors. Notes on this clone: The antigen remains unidentified.

Germline-derived CDR1 and CDR2 are KGHSH and LQKENI. This CDR3 is built from 13 residues. Trimming took 2 bases from V and 5 from J, leaving 7 bases between them. The PCR was carried out with 60 Vbeta primers and 13 Jbeta primers. Repertoires were generated with immunoSEQ multiplex PCR, while TCRdb's copy carries only in-frame clones and drops some. This table has roughly 180,000 clones, around 74% appearing once. General observations from the study: The authors confirmed in vitro that a few CMV-associated chains were specific for CMV antigens. When a later analysis compared HLA-associated TCR beta chains with equally common others, the HLA-associated chains turned out to be more clonally expanded and to have lower generation probabilities.

Material: PBMCs. This receptor was identified in a girl aged 5 to 17 in good health and CMV-seropositive. V usage is TRBV18 and J usage is TRBJ1-5; D uncertain. CDR3 in DNA: TGTGCCAGCTCACCAGGGAGCGATCAGCCCCAGCATTTT. Translating it yields CASSPGSDQPQHF.